Each of the 10 T cell receptor beta chains below was sequenced from the same sample in a study of blood T cell repertoires in COVID-19. The repertoire was sequenced with immunoSEQ multiplex PCR; TCRdb's copy has only in-frame clones and lacks some. The sample includes over 200,000 clones, 70% to 90% of them seen just once. Sequencing input: peripheral blood. The receptors shown here come from an elderly man with acute or convalescent COVID-19.

V and J are TRBV5-1 and TRBJ2-5, with 11 bases aligning to TRBD2. The germline V gene encodes CDR1 SGHRS and CDR2 YFSETQ. V trimming: 4 bases; J trimming: 2 bases; junction bases outside the gene matches: 4. This CDR3 has 15 residues. The CDR3 DNA follows: TGCGCCAGCAGCCCTGGGACTAGCGGACAAGAGACCCAGTACTTC. Amino acid sequence: CASSPGTSGQETQYF.

The chain's CDR3 is CASSLRTSGAYEQYF. CDR3 bases: TGTGCCAGCAGCCTTAGGACTAGCGGGGCCTACGAGCAGTACTTC. This sequence joins TRBV5-5 and TRBJ2-7; TRBD2 aligns across 12 bases. V shed 4 bases, J shed 2 bases, and the junction held 4 bases outside the gene matches. The CDR3 is made up of 15 amino acids. The germline gives CDR1 SGHKS, CDR2 YYEKEE (reference sequence).

This chain connects TRBV24-1 to TRBJ2-1, with 11 bases that match TRBD2. The CDR3 runs to 18 residues. CDR1 is KGHDR and CDR2 is SFDVKD in the germline V gene. V was pared by 2 bases and J by 6 bases, with 11 bases of the junction left unmatched. CDR3 region: CATSDSPRAGLAANEQFF. The CDR3 DNA is TGTGCCACCAGTGATTCCCCCCGGGCGGGACTAGCGGCCAATGAGCAGTTCTTC.

The chain recombines TRBV20-1 with TRBJ1-5; D gene uncertain. Germline V lookup: CDR1 DFQATT, CDR2 SNEGSKA (reference sequence). The ends were cut back, 6 bases at V and 7 bases at J, with 10 bases in the middle. CDR3 length: 11 amino acids. The CDR3 is CSAGGIQPQHF. The CDR3 DNA follows: TGCAGTGCAGGCGGGATCCAGCCCCAGCATTTT.

The table lists this clone with a count of one. The CDR3 nucleotides are TGTGCCACCAGTGATCCAGGGATGAGCGGGAGCACCTACAATGAGCAGTTCTTC. The encoded protein is CATSDPGMSGSTYNEQFF. V gene TRBV24-1 combines with J gene TRBJ2-1, with 8 bases fitting TRBD2. V gave up 3 bases and J gave up 2 bases; unmatched junction bases: 11. The length of the CDR3 is 18 residues. Looked up from germline, CDR1 is KGHDR and CDR2 is SFDVKD.

This chain connects TRBV18 to TRBJ1-4, with D uncertain. The CDR3 consists of 15 residues. Germline V gene sequence: CDR1 KGHSH, CDR2 LQKENI. V was shortened by 2 bases and J by 8 bases, with 15 bases between the two germline ends. The CDR3, as DNA: TGTGCCAGCTCACCAATGGATCACAGCCGGGAAAAACTGTTTTTT. It specifies CASSPMDHSREKLFF.

The V and J genes are TRBV6-5 and TRBJ2-1; 12 bases fit TRBD1. The CDR3 totals 10 residues. V lost 8 bases, J lost 16 bases, and 3 bases stayed unmatched. CDR1 and CDR2 (germline): MNHEY, SVGAGI. CDR3 nucleotides: TGTGCCAGCGGGGACAGGGGGCTCTTCTTC. Translated: CASGDRGLFF.

J is TRBJ2-2 and V is TRBV24-1; TRBD1 agrees at 10 bases. CDR1 is KGHDR and CDR2 is SFDVKD in the germline V gene. The CDR3 spans 16 residues. After removal of 4 bases from V and 7 bases from J, the junction contained 8 bases not matched to a gene. For the CDR3, the DNA is TGTGCCACCAGTGAAGGACAGGGGGAGGCCTTCGGGGAGCTGTTTTTT. It yields the protein CATSEGQGEAFGELFF.

In its sample, this clone was seen once. The chain has TRBV28 and TRBJ2-3; 7 bases match TRBD2. J gave up 2 bases and V 5 bases, and 4 bases lay outside the gene matches. Germline V CDR1 and CDR2: MDHEN, SYDVKM. The CDR3 length is 14 residues. CDR3 amino acids: CASSPGTNTDTQYF. CDR3 DNA sequence: TGTGCCAGCAGTCCGGGGACTAACACAGATACGCAGTATTTT.

This clone showed up just a few times. The chain has TRBV5-1 and TRBJ1-1, with a possible D match to TRBD1 (5 bases). The CDR3 length is 14 residues. Germline V gene data show CDR1 as SGHRS and CDR2 as YFSETQ. With 4 bases removed from V and 7 bases from J, the gap between germline ends came to 17 bases. CDR3 sequence: CASSARGGTLEAFF. CDR3 nucleotides: TGCGCCAGCAGCGCCCGGGGCGGGACCCTTGAAGCTTTCTTT.